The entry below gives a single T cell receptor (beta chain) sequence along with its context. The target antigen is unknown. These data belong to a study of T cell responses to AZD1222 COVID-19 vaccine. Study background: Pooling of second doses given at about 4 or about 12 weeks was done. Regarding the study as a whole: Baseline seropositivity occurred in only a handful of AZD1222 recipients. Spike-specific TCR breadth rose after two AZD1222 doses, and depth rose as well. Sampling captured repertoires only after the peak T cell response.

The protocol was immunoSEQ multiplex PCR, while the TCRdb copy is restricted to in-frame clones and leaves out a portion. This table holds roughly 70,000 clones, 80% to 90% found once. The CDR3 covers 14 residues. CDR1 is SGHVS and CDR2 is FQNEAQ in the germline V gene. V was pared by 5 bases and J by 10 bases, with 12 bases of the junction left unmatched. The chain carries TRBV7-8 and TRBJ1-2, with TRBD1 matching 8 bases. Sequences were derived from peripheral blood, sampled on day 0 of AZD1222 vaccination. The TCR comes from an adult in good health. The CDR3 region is CASSLDPDRADYTF. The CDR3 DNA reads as TGTGCCAGCAGCCTAGACCCGGACAGGGCCGACTACACCTTC.